This TCR beta chain was captured in a study of vaccination and CD4 T cells after COVID-19. Documented treatment: approximately 9-day PBMC culture with coronavirus spike peptide pools or control peptides (ViraFEST assay). The Oncomine TCR Beta short-read assay was what sequenced the DNA obtained from cultured CD4+ T cells. TCRdb reprocessed the PCR reads via MiXCR and lists one record per CDR3 protein. The table records approximately 16,000 distinct CDR3 sequences, 35% of them present only once. As regards this clonotype: The target antigen is unknown.

The CDR3 totals 16 residues. CDR1 is SGHNT, CDR2 YYREEE, per germline (reference sequence). J was trimmed by 7 bases and V by 8 bases; bases with no gene match: 9. The sequence was collected from a human donor with COVID-19. The rearrangement links TRBV5-4 to TRBJ2-1; 16 bases line up with TRBD2. The specimen was cultured CD4+ T cells from blood. The CDR3 is CASTTGLAGGPNEQFF. The CDR3 DNA sequence: TGTGCCAGTACTACGGGACTAGCGGGGGGGCCGAATGAGCAGTTCTTC.